Listed below are T cell receptor beta chains from one sample, sequenced in a study of cytomegalovirus exposure and HLA in healthy donors. Only in-frame clones appear in the TCRdb table, and some are missing; sequencing was by immunoSEQ multiplex PCR. Of roughly 100,000 clones listed, roughly 82% are singletons. Sequencing was carried out using PBMCs. The receptors were sampled from a man in his forties or fifties in good health and CMV-seronegative. The CDR3 runs from the conserved cysteine through the conserved F or W. A D gene is named only where the DNA matches it firmly. Clone size, where shown, is once, few, many, or a class for clones that have expanded.

d_call: NA; v_call: TRBV6-5; j_call: TRBJ1-1; clone_size: NA; cdr3_nt: TGTGCCAGCGGTCGGACAGCCTACACTGAAGCTTTCTTT; cdr3_aa: CASGRTAYTEAFF
d_call: NA; v_call: TRBV20-1; j_call: TRBJ2-3; clone_size: NA; cdr3_nt: TGCAGTGCCACAGGCACAGATACGCAGTATTTT; cdr3_aa: CSATGTDTQYF
d_call: TRBD1; v_call: TRBV19; j_call: TRBJ2-7; clone_size: NA; cdr3_nt: TGTGCCAGTAGTATCAGCAGGGGGAGCTCCTACGAGCAGTACTTC; cdr3_aa: CASSISRGSSYEQYF
d_call: TRBD2; v_call: TRBV5-1; j_call: TRBJ2-5; clone_size: NA; cdr3_nt: TGCGCCAGCAGCCCGGGACTACAAGAGACCCAGTACTTC; cdr3_aa: CASSPGLQETQYF
d_call: TRBD1; v_call: TRBV5-1; j_call: TRBJ1-4; clone_size: few; cdr3_nt: TGCGCCAGCAGCTTGGCTTGGACAGGTCTGGCTAATGAAAAACTGTTTTTT; cdr3_aa: CASSLAWTGLANEKLFF
d_call: TRBD1; v_call: TRBV15; j_call: TRBJ1-1; clone_size: NA; cdr3_nt: TGTGCCACCAGCAGGGGACAGGGGGCCTCGCCCAACACTGAAGCTTTCTTT; cdr3_aa: CATSRGQGASPNTEAFF
d_call: TRBD1; v_call: TRBV2; j_call: TRBJ1-1; clone_size: NA; cdr3_nt: TGTGCCAGCACCCGACAGGGAGCCTTGAACACTGAAGCTTTCTTT; cdr3_aa: CASTRQGALNTEAFF
d_call: NA; v_call: TRBV7-2; j_call: TRBJ2-1; clone_size: NA; cdr3_nt: TGTGCCAGCAGCTTAGCGAAAGTTGGCGAGCAGTTCTTC; cdr3_aa: CASSLAKVGEQFF
d_call: NA; v_call: TRBV21-1; j_call: TRBJ2-6; clone_size: NA; cdr3_nt: TGTGCCAGCAGCAGGCACAGGGAAGGATCTGGGGCCAACGTCCTGACTTTC; cdr3_aa: CASSRHREGSGANVLTF
d_call: TRBD1; v_call: TRBV5-1; j_call: TRBJ2-2; clone_size: few; cdr3_nt: TGCGCCAGCAGCCTGGGGACAGGGGGCGCCGCCGGGGAGCTGTTTTTT; cdr3_aa: CASSLGTGGAAGELFF
d_call: NA; v_call: TRBV5-4; j_call: TRBJ2-5; clone_size: NA; cdr3_nt: TGTGCCAGCAGCTTGATCGAGGTTGCAGAGACCCAGTACTTC; cdr3_aa: CASSLIEVAETQYF
d_call: TRBD1; v_call: TRBV6-5; j_call: TRBJ1-5; clone_size: NA; cdr3_nt: TGTGCCAGCAGTCGCAGGGGGGCGAGCAATCAGCCCCAGCATTTT; cdr3_aa: CASSRRGASNQPQHF
d_call: NA; v_call: TRBV7-9; j_call: TRBJ1-2; clone_size: NA; cdr3_nt: TGTGCCAGCAGCTTAGGGACGGGAGCTAACTATGGCTACACCTTC; cdr3_aa: CASSLGTGANYGYTF
d_call: NA; v_call: TRBV18; j_call: TRBJ1-2; clone_size: NA; cdr3_nt: TGTGCCAGCTCAAAGGGGCCCGATGGCTACACCTTC; cdr3_aa: CASSKGPDGYTF
d_call: TRBD1; v_call: TRBV5-1; j_call: TRBJ1-5; clone_size: NA; cdr3_nt: TGCGCCAGCAGTATGGATGGACAGGGCAATCAGCCCCAGCATTTT; cdr3_aa: CASSMDGQGNQPQHF
d_call: NA; v_call: TRBV4-1; j_call: TRBJ2-2; clone_size: NA; cdr3_nt: TGCGCCAGCAGCCAAGTCGCGGGGGGACAGGGAGAGGCAGCGGACACCGGGGAGCTGTTTTTT; cdr3_aa: CASSQVAGGQGEAADTGELFF
d_call: NA; v_call: TRBV10-1; j_call: TRBJ2-7; clone_size: NA; cdr3_nt: TGCGCCAGCAGTGAGTCCGACAGAAACTACGAGCAGTACTTC; cdr3_aa: CASSESDRNYEQYF
d_call: TRBD2; v_call: TRBV5-4; j_call: TRBJ2-1; clone_size: NA; cdr3_nt: TGTGCCAGCAGCTCGTTTGGCGGGGGGGCCCCATTCTATGAGCAGTTCTTC; cdr3_aa: CASSSFGGGAPFYEQFF
d_call: NA; v_call: TRBV28; j_call: TRBJ1-2; clone_size: NA; cdr3_nt: TGTGCCAGCAGTTTACAAGGGGCCAACTATGGCTACACCTTC; cdr3_aa: CASSLQGANYGYTF
d_call: NA; v_call: TRBV12-5; j_call: TRBJ1-4; clone_size: NA; cdr3_nt: TGTGCTAGTGGTTTCGGGCAGGGGGAAAAACTGTTTTTT; cdr3_aa: CASGFGQGEKLFF
d_call: TRBD1; v_call: TRBV6-1; j_call: TRBJ1-2; clone_size: NA; cdr3_nt: TGTGCCAGTCGACAACAGGGGGAAAGCTATGGCTACACCTTC; cdr3_aa: CASRQQGESYGYTF
d_call: TRBD2; v_call: TRBV5-6; j_call: TRBJ2-3; clone_size: NA; cdr3_nt: TGTGCCAGCAGCACCTTAGCGGGGGCGAGCACAGATACGCAGTATTTT; cdr3_aa: CASSTLAGASTDTQYF